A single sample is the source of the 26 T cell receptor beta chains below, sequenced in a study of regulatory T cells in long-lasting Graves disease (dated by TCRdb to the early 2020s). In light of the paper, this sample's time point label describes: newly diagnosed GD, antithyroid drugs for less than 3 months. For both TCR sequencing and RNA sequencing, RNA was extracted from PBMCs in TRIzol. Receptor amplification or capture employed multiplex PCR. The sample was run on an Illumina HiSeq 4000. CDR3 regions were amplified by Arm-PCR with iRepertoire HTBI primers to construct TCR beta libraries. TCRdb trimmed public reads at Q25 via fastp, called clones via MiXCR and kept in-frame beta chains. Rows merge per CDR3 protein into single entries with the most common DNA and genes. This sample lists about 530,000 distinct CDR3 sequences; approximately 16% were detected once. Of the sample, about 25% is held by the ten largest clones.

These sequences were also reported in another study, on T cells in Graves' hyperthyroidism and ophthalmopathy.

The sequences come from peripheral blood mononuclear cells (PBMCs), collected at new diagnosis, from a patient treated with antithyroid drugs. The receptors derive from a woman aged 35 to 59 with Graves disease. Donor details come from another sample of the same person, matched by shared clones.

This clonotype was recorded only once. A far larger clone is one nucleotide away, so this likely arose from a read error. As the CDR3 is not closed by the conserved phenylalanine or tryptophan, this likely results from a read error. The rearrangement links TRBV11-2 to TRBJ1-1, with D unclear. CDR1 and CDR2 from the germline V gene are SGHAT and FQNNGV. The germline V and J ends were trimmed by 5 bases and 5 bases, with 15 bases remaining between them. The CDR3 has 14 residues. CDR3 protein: CASSQAGGWTEAFL. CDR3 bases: TGTGCCAGCAGCCAAGCAGGAGGTTGGACTGAAGCTTTCCTT.

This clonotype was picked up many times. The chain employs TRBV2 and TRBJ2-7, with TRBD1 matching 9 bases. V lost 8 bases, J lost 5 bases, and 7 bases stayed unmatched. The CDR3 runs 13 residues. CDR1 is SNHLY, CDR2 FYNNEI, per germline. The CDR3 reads CASRGQGVNEQYF. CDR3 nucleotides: TGTGCCAGCCGGGGACAGGGTGTGAACGAGCAGTACTTC.

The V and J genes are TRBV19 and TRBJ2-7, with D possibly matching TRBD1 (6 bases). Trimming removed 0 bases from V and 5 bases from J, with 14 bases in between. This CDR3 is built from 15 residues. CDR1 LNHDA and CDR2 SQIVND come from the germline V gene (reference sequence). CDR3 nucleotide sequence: TGTGCCAGTAGTATAGATCTAGGGGGTACGGACGAGCAGTACTTC. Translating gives CASSIDLGGTDEQYF.

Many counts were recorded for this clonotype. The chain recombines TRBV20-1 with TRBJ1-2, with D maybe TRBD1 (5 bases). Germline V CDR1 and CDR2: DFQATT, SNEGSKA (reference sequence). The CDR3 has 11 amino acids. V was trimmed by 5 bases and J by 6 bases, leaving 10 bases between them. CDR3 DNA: TGCAGTGCTGGGGGTGCTAATGGCTACACCTTC. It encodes CSAGGANGYTF.

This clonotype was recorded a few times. DNA of the CDR3: TGCGCCAGCAGCCAAGATGCAGCGGCAGGGGTTGGCAATCAGCCCCAGCATTTT. Protein sequence: CASSQDAAAGVGNQPQHF. This rearrangement joins TRBV4-1 to TRBJ1-5; the D gene is possibly TRBD1 (6 bases). The CDR3 runs 18 residues. The germline V gene encodes CDR1 MGHRA and CDR2 YSYEKL. Deletions cut 0 bases from V and 2 bases from J, with 17 bases between.

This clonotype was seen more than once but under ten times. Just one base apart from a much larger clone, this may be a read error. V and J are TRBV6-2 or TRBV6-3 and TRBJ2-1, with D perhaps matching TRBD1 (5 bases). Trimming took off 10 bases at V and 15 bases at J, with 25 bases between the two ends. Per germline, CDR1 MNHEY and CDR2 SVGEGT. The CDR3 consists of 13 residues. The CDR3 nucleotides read TGTGCCAACAGGAACGGTGCTTCCGGCAATGCGTTCTTC. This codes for CANRNGASGNAFF.

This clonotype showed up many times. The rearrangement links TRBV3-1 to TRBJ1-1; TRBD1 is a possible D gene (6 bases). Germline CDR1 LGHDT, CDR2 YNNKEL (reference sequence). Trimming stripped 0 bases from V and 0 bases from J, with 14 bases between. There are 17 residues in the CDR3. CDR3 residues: CASSQDWRGALNTEAFF. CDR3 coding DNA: TGTGCCAGCAGCCAAGATTGGAGGGGGGCCTTGAACACTGAAGCTTTCTTT.

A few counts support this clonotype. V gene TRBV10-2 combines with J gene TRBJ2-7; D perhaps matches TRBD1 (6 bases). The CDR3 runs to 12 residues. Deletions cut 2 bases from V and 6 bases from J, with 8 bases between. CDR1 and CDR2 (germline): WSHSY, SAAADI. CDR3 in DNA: TGCGCCAGCAGTGAGAGGACAGTCGAGCAGTACTTC. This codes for CASSERTVEQYF.

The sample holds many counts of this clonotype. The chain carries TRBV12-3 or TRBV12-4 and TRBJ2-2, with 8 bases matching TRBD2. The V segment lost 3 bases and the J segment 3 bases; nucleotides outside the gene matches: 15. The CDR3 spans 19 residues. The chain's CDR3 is CASSFLGLGGARHTGELFF. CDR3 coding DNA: TGTGCCAGCAGTTTTCTGGGGCTCGGGGGGGCAAGACACACCGGGGAGCTGTTTTTT.

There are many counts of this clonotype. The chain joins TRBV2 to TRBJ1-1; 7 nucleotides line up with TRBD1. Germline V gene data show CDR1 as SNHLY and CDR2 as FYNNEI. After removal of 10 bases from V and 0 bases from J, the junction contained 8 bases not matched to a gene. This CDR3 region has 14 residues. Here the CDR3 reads CATRQGTLNTEAFF. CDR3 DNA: TGTGCCACCAGACAGGGAACCTTGAACACTGAAGCTTTCTTT.

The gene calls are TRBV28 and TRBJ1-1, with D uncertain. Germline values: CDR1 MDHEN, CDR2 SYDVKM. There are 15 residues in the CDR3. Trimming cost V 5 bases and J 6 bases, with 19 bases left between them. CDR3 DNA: TGTGCCAGCAGTCCCGCCCGGACCACTGGCGCTGAAGCTTTCTTT. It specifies CASSPARTTGAEAFF.

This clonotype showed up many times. CDR3 bases: TGTGCCAGCAGTTTATCAGGGGTGGGGGAAAAACTGTTTTTT. Translated: CASSLSGVGEKLFF. V and J are TRBV12-3 or TRBV12-4 and TRBJ1-4; D possibly corresponds to TRBD1 (6 bases). Between the trimmed V and J ends, which lost 2 bases and 8 bases, there was a span of 12 bases. There are 14 residues in the CDR3.

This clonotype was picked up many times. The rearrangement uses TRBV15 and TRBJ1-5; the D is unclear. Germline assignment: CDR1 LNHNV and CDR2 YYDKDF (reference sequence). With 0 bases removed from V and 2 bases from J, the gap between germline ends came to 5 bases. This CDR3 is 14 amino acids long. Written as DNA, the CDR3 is TGTGCCACCAGCAGAGATAGGGGCAATCAGCCCCAGCATTTT. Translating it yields CATSRDRGNQPQHF.

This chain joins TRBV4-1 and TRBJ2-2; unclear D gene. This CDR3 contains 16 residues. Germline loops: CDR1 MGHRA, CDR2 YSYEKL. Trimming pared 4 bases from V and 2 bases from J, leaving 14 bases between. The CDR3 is CASSPQEHLNTGELFF. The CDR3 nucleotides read TGCGCCAGCAGCCCACAAGAACACCTAAACACCGGGGAGCTGTTTTTT.

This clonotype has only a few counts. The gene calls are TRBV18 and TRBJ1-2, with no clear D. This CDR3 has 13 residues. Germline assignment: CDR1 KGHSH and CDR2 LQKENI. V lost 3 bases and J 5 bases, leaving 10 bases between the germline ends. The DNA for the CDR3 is TGTGCCAGCTCACCTGGCCCTCAGTATGGCTACACCTTC. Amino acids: CASSPGPQYGYTF.

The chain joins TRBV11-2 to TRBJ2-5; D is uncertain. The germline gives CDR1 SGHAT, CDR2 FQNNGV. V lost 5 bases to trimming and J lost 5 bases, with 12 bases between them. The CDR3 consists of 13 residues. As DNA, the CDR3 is TGTGCCAGCAGCGTCAGTAGGGTCGAGACCCAGTACTTC. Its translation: CASSVSRVETQYF.

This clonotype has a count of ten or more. CDR3 sequence: CASSLGGLFLSSTDTQYF. CDR3 nucleotide sequence: TGTGCCAGCAGCTTAGGAGGACTGTTCCTTTCTAGCACAGATACGCAGTATTTT. This chain joins TRBV11-2 and TRBJ2-3; tentatively, D is TRBD2 (5 bases). This CDR3 is 18 amino acids long. V lost 1 base to trimming and J lost 0 bases, with 17 bases between them. Germline CDR1 is SGHAT and CDR2 is FQNNGV.

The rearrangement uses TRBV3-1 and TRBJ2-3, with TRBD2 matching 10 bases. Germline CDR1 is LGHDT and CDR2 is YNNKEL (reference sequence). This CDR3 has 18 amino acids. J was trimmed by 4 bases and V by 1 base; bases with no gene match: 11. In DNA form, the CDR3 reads TGTGCCAGCAGCCAAGTTTGGCCCAGCGGGGGGGCCGCAGATACGCAGTATTTT. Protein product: CASSQVWPSGGAADTQYF.

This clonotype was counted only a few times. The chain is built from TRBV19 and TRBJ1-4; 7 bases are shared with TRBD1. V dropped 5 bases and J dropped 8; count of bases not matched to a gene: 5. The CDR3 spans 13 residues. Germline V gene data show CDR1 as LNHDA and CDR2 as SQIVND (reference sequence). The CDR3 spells CASSEQGREKLFF. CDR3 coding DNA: TGTGCCAGTAGTGAACAGGGGAGGGAAAAACTGTTTTTT.

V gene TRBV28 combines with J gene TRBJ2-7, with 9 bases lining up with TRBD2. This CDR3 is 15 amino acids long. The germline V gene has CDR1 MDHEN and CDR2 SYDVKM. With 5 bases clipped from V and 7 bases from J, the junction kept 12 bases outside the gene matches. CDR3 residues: CASSAASGVSGEQYF. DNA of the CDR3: TGTGCCAGCAGTGCGGCTAGCGGGGTGTCTGGGGAGCAGTACTTC.

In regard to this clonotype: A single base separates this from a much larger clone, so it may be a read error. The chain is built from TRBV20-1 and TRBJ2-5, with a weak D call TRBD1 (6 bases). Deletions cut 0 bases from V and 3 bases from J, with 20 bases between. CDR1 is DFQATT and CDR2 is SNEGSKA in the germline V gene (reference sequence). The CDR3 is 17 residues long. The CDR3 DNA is TGCAGTGCTAGAGATCGAGGCGTCAGGGGCGTAGAAGAGACCCAGTACTTC. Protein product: CSARDRGVRGVEETQYF.

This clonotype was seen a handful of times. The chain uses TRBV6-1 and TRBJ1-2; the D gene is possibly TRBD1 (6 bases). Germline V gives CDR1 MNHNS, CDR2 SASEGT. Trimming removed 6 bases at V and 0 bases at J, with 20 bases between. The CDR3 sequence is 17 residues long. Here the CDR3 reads CASSQRVGGVTNYGYTF. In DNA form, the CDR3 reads TGTGCCAGCAGCCAAAGGGTAGGGGGAGTCACTAACTATGGCTACACCTTC.

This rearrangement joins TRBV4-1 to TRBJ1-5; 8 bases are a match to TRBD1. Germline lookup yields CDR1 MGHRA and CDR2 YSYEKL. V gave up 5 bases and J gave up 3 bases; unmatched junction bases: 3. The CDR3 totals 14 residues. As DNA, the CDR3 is TGCGCCAGCAGCTCAGGGGGCGTCAATCAGCCCCAGCATTTT. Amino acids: CASSSGGVNQPQHF.

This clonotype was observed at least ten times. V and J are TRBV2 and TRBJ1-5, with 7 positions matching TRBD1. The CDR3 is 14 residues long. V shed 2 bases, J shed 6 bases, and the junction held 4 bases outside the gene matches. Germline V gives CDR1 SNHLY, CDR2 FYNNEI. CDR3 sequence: CASSEQGVGQPQHF. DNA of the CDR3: TGTGCCAGCAGTGAACAGGGGGTGGGTCAGCCCCAGCATTTT.

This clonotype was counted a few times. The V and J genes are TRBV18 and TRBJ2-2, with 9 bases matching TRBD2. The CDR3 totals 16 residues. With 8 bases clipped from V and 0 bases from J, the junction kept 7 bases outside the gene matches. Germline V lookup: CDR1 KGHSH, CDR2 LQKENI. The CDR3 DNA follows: TGTGCCAGCGCGTCGGTAGCGGGGGCGAACACCGGGGAGCTGTTTTTT. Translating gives CASASVAGANTGELFF.

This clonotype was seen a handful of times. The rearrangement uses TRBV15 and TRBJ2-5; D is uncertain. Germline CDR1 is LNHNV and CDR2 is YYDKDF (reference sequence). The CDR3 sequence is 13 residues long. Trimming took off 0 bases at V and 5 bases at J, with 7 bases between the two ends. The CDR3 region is CATSRDLRETQYF. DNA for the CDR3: TGTGCCACCAGCAGAGATCTCAGGGAGACCCAGTACTTC.